The 20 T cell receptor beta chains below come from one sample, sequenced in a study of cytomegalovirus exposure and HLA in healthy donors. PCR primers comprised 60 Vbeta and 13 Jbeta primers. The repertoire was sequenced with immunoSEQ multiplex PCR; TCRdb's copy has only in-frame clones and lacks some. Counted here are 150,000 to 200,000 clones, 82% occurring once; the ten biggest clones make up under 0.9%. The specimen was PBMCs. All receptors derive from a woman aged 18 to 35 in good health and CMV-seronegative.

The CDR3 protein is CASSLAGTGGGWGYGYTF. The CDR3 DNA reads as TGTGCCAGCAGCTTAGCCGGGACAGGGGGCGGATGGGGCTATGGCTACACCTTC. This chain uses TRBV27 with TRBJ1-2; TRBD1 agrees at 12 bases. V was pared by 6 bases and J by 4 bases, with 15 bases of the junction left unmatched. The V gene's germline CDR1 is MNHEY and CDR2 SMNVEV (reference sequence). The CDR3 runs 18 residues.

The rearrangement uses TRBV19 and TRBJ1-2, with D hard to call. CDR3 length: 12 residues. Germline-derived CDR1 and CDR2 are LNHDA and SQIVND (reference sequence). Trimming took 3 bases from V and 2 from J, leaving 4 bases between them. CDR3 in DNA: TGTGCCAGTAGTATCGTCAACTATGGCTACACCTTC. Translated: CASSIVNYGYTF. The variable domain in full, with the rest retrieved from reference TRBV19 and TRBJ1-2, is DGGITQSPKYLFRKEGQNVTLSCEQNLNHDAMYWYRQDPGQGLRLIYYSQIVNDFQKGDIAEGYSVSREKKESFPLTVTSAQKNPTAFYLCASSIVNYGYTFGSGTRLTVV.

The chain combines TRBV2 with TRBJ1-4, with D perhaps matching TRBD1 (6 bases). V lost 6 bases and J lost 3, with 14 bases in between. Per the germline V gene, CDR1 is SNHLY and CDR2 is FYNNEI. This CDR3 spans 15 amino acids. This CDR3 reads CASSLHRAANEKLFF. CDR3 bases: TGTGCCAGCAGCCTCCACAGGGCGGCTAATGAAAAACTGTTTTTT.

This sequence joins TRBV15 and TRBJ1-4, with a tentative D call TRBD1 (6 bases). The CDR3 has 16 residues. V dropped 0 bases and J dropped 7 bases, with 15 bases sitting between them. Germline lookup yields CDR1 LNHNV and CDR2 YYDKDF (reference sequence). The CDR3 spells CATSREAYGGGEKLFF. In DNA, the CDR3 is TGTGCCACCAGCAGAGAGGCGTATGGGGGCGGTGAAAAACTGTTTTTT.

This clone was seen a few times. The chain has TRBV27 and TRBJ2-3, with TRBD1 matching over 10 bases. CDR3 length: 16 amino acids. The germline V gene has CDR1 MNHEY and CDR2 SMNVEV (reference sequence). The DNA for the CDR3 is TGTGCTACGACCCGGGACAGGGGTCAAGTGACAGATACGCAGTATTTT. Protein: CATTRDRGQVTDTQYF.

The rearrangement joins TRBV29-1 to TRBJ1-3; TRBD1 matches at 8 bases. After removal of 7 bases from V and 2 bases from J, the junction contained 7 bases not matched to a gene. The CDR3 is 14 amino acids. Germline CDR1 reads SQVTM; CDR2 reads ANQGSEA. The CDR3 bases are TGCAGCGCCAGACAGGGGAGGGCTGGAAACACCATATATTTT. Protein product: CSARQGRAGNTIYF. The full variable domain, completed using reference TRBV29-1 and TRBJ1-3, is SAVISQKPSRDICQRGTSLTIQCQVDSQVTMMFWYRQQPGQSLTLIATANQGSEATYESGFVIDKFPISRPNLTFSTLTVSNMSPEDSSIYLCSARQGRAGNTIYFGEGSWLTVV.

The rearrangement uses TRBV5-1 and TRBJ2-3; D not resolved. The length of the CDR3 is 17 residues. In germline, CDR1 is SGHRS, CDR2 YFSETQ. V was cut by 0 bases and J by 0 bases, with 14 bases left in between. The CDR3 sequence: CASSLGRLLPSTDTQYF. Here the CDR3 DNA reads TGCGCCAGCAGCTTGGGCCGACTGCTACCTAGCACAGATACGCAGTATTTT.

This chain connects TRBV15 to TRBJ2-5; D gene unclear. This CDR3 is 11 amino acids long. V was shortened by 8 bases and J by 3 bases, with 7 bases between the two germline ends. Germline assignment: CDR1 LNHNV and CDR2 YYDKDF (reference sequence). The CDR3 nucleotides read TGTGCCACCGCTCCGGAAGAGACCCAGTACTTC. It encodes CATAPEETQYF.

V usage is TRBV7-9 and J usage is TRBJ2-3; a weak D match, TRBD1 (6 bases). Germline assignment: CDR1 SEHNR and CDR2 FQNEAQ (reference sequence). The CDR3 consists of 15 residues. V lost 1 base to trimming and J lost 3 bases, with 11 bases between them. CDR3 sequence: CASSLEGQITDTQYF. DNA of the CDR3: TGTGCCAGCAGCTTAGAGGGACAAATAACAGATACGCAGTATTTT.

This sequence joins TRBV9 and TRBJ2-5; 7 nucleotides align to TRBD2. Looked up from germline, CDR1 is SGDLS and CDR2 is YYNGEE. J was trimmed by 4 bases and V by 1 base; bases with no gene match: 7. The CDR3 consists of 15 residues. DNA of the CDR3: TGTGCCAGCAGCGTAAGCGGCGGGGGTGGAGAGACCCAGTACTTC. Translation gives CASSVSGGGGETQYF.

The J gene is TRBJ1-1, the V gene TRBV19; TRBD1 is a possible D gene (5 bases). V lost 0 bases and J 3 bases, leaving 11 bases between the germline ends. The CDR3 has 15 amino acids. In germline, CDR1 is LNHDA, CDR2 SQIVND (reference sequence). CDR3 in amino acids: CASSIEVNRYTEAFF. The CDR3 DNA reads as TGTGCCAGTAGTATAGAAGTTAACAGGTACACTGAAGCTTTCTTT.

The V and J genes are TRBV7-9 and TRBJ2-1; 8 bases map to TRBD2. The junction had 8 bases not matched to a gene; V was cut back by 2 bases and J by 5 bases. Germline V gene data show CDR1 as SEHNR and CDR2 as FQNEAQ (reference sequence). The CDR3 has 16 residues. CDR3 region: CASSLSGGGPDNEQFF. As DNA, the CDR3 is TGTGCCAGCAGCTTAAGCGGCGGGGGGCCGGACAATGAGCAGTTCTTC.

The chain employs TRBV15 and TRBJ1-6; 7 bases line up with TRBD1. Germline CDR1 LNHNV, CDR2 YYDKDF (reference sequence). Trimming cost V 4 bases and J 10 bases; bases outside gene matches: 7. There are 14 residues in the CDR3. In DNA, the CDR3 is TGTGCCACCAGCACAACAGGGGTAGGGTCACCCCTCCACTTT. This gives the protein CATSTTGVGSPLHF.

The V gene is TRBV27, the J gene TRBJ2-3, with D possibly being TRBD2 (5 bases). Per germline, CDR1 MNHEY and CDR2 SMNVEV (reference sequence). This CDR3 spans 16 amino acids. V dropped 5 bases and J dropped 8 bases, with 23 bases sitting between them. The CDR3 DNA is TGTGCCAGCAGTCAACCTCTAGCACCCGGGTCGGGTACGCAGTATTTT. This sequence encodes CASSQPLAPGSGTQYF.

A single count supports this clone. This sequence joins TRBV2 and TRBJ1-5; 11 bases agree with TRBD1. Germline V gene lookup returns CDR1 SNHLY and CDR2 FYNNEI. Trimming cost V 5 bases and J 7 bases; bases outside gene matches: 7. This CDR3 is built from 15 residues. The chain's CDR3 is CASSMGTGGRQPQHF. CDR3 nucleotides: TGTGCCAGCAGTATGGGGACAGGGGGTCGACAGCCCCAGCATTTT. Complete variable domain (other parts from reference TRBV2 and TRBJ1-5): EPEVTQTPSHQVTQMGQEVILRCVPISNHLYFYWYRQILGQKVEFLVSFYNNEISEKSEIFDDQFSVERPDGSNFTLKIRSTKLEDSAMYFCASSMGTGGRQPQHFGDGTRLSIL.

The chain uses TRBV11-3 and TRBJ2-3; D call uncertain. This CDR3 contains 16 residues. Germline CDR1 is SGHNT and CDR2 is YENEEA. V was trimmed by 3 bases and J by 0 bases, leaving 13 bases between them. CDR3 sequence (DNA): TGTGCCAGCAGCTTGGGCTTACACCCCAGCACAGATACGCAGTATTTT. It yields the protein CASSLGLHPSTDTQYF.

The V and J genes are TRBV11-2 and TRBJ2-5; 9 bases fit TRBD2. This CDR3 comprises 16 residues. J was trimmed by 8 bases and V by 0 bases; bases with no gene match: 10. The germline V gene encodes CDR1 SGHAT and CDR2 FQNNGV. The DNA for the CDR3 is TGTGCCAGCAGCTTAGAAGTAGCGGGGGTCTTAGGTACCCAGTACTTC. Translated, it gives CASSLEVAGVLGTQYF.

This clone has only a few counts. The rearrangement joins TRBV19 to TRBJ1-5; D may be TRBD1 (5 bases). Trimming pared 5 bases from V and 1 base from J, leaving 12 bases between. This CDR3 has 15 amino acids. CDR1 and CDR2 (germline): LNHDA, SQIVND (reference sequence). CDR3 in amino acids: CASSSRGESNQPQHF. The CDR3 coding sequence is TGTGCCAGTAGTTCCCGGGGGGAGAGCAATCAGCCCCAGCATTTT.

V usage is TRBV7-2 and J usage is TRBJ2-7; TRBD2 matches at 11 bases. CDR1 is SGHTA, CDR2 FQGNSA, per germline. The CDR3 is 15 amino acids. J was trimmed by 5 bases and V by 1 base; bases with no gene match: 4. The CDR3, as DNA: TGTGCCAGCAGCTTAGTACTAGCGGGGGCCCACGAGCAGTACTTC. This gives the protein CASSLVLAGAHEQYF.

The chain carries TRBV18 and TRBJ1-1, with 11 positions matching TRBD1. V was clipped by 1 base and J by 1 base; unmatched bases: 8. The CDR3 loop spans 18 amino acids. CDR1 KGHSH and CDR2 LQKENI come from the germline V gene. Written as DNA, the CDR3 is TGTGCCAGCTCACCACGTTCCGGACAGGGGGCTACGAACACTGAAGCTTTCTTT. This sequence encodes CASSPRSGQGATNTEAFF.